A single T cell receptor (beta chain) is shown here with its context. What it binds is unknown. Produced via immunoSEQ multiplex PCR; TCRdb's table is partial and in-frame only. The repertoire includes about 120,000 clones, 88% of them detected once, and 4.5% to 5% sits in the top ten. V was shortened by 6 bases and J by 6 bases, with 14 bases between the two germline ends. This CDR3 has 13 residues. Germline V CDR1 and CDR2: MNHEY, SVGAGI. These data come from a study of T cell responses to AZD1222 COVID-19 vaccine. Study findings and constraints: Nearly half of unique spike-specific TCRs reportedly avoided B.1.351 and B.1.1.7 mutated regions.

The sequences come from peripheral blood, collected on day 0 of AZD1222 vaccination. The chain employs TRBV6-5 and TRBJ1-2; no reliable D call. The TCR comes from an adult in good health. The CDR3 nucleotides read TGTGCCAGCAGGAACCCCCCGTCAGATGGCTACACCTTC. Translation: CASRNPPSDGYTF.